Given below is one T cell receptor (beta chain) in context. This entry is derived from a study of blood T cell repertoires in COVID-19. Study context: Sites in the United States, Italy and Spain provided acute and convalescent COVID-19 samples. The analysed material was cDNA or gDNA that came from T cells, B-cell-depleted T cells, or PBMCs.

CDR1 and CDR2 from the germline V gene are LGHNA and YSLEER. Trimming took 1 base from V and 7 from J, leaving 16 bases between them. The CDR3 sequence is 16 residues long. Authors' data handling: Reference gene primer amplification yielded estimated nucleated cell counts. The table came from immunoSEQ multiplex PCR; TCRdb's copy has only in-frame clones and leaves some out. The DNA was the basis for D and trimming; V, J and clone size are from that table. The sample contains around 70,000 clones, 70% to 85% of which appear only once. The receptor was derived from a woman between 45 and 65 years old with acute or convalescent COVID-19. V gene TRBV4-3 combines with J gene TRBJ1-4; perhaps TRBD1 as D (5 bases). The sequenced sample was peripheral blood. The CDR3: CASSQGVGARGEKLFF. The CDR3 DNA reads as TGCGCCAGCAGCCAAGGGGTTGGGGCAAGGGGTGAAAAACTGTTTTTT.